This TCR beta chain was recorded in a study of cytomegalovirus exposure and HLA in healthy donors. As regards this clone: What it binds is not known.

Findings of the study overall: Previous analysis showed most TCR beta V segments were productive about 87% or about 30% of the time. CMV serostatus was the only recorded immune exposure for donors. TCR beta chains associated with HLA were, in a later analysis, more clonally expanded than equally common others. Sequences of the TCR beta chain were said to predict the HLA-A and HLA-B alleles of most subjects accurately.

The V gene end was trimmed by 0 bases and the J gene end by 0 bases; junction bases not matched to a gene: 3. Germline V CDR1 and CDR2: ENHRY, SYGVKD. This CDR3 has 16 amino acids. In the PCR, 60 Vbeta and 13 Jbeta primers were used. Profiling relied on immunoSEQ multiplex PCR, and the TCRdb table lists in-frame clones only, not all of them. The repertoire holds about 150,000 clones, around 75% seen once, with around 3.2% in the top ten. The gene calls are TRBV10-3 and TRBJ2-7; 9 bases align to TRBD1. The specimen sequenced was PBMCs. The origin of this receptor is a human donor in good health. CDR3 in DNA: TGTGCCATCAGTGAGTCGGACAGGGGCCTCTCCTACGAGCAGTACTTC. Translated: CAISESDRGLSYEQYF.